Below are 20 T cell receptor beta chains sequenced from a single sample in a study of shared clonotypes between healthy human individuals. The repertoire was sequenced with immunoSEQ multiplex PCR; TCRdb's copy has only in-frame clones and lacks some. The repertoire holds about 1.1 million clones, with about 84% as singletons. The sequenced sample was memory CD4+ T cells from PBMCs. The subset: CD45RA-negative fraction. The source of these receptors is a man younger than 30 in good health. Some clones in this sample may be carry-over from other donors' samples.

The chain recombines TRBV6-1 with TRBJ2-3; 7 bases map to TRBD1. This CDR3 contains 13 residues. Germline-derived CDR1 and CDR2 are MNHNS and SASEGT. The V gene end was trimmed by 4 bases and the J gene end by 5 bases; junction bases not matched to a gene: 3. DNA of the CDR3: TGTGCCAGCAGTGTAAGGGGGCGAGATACGCAGTATTTT. Its protein product is CASSVRGRDTQYF.

Only one count was recorded for this clone. V gene TRBV30 combines with J gene TRBJ2-1; D tentatively fits TRBD1 or TRBD2 (5 bases each). V dropped 3 bases and J dropped 0 bases, with 15 bases sitting between them. Per germline, CDR1 GTSNPN and CDR2 SVGIG (reference sequence). This CDR3 has 16 amino acids. The CDR3 loop is CAWSRDGGSSYNEQFF. The CDR3, as DNA: TGTGCCTGGAGCCGAGATGGGGGTAGCTCCTACAATGAGCAGTTCTTC.

This clone appeared a few times. The chain couples TRBV27 to TRBJ2-7; 12 bases are a match to TRBD2. Trimming at V came to 6 bases and at J to 2 bases, leaving 8 bases not matched to a gene. In germline, CDR1 is MNHEY, CDR2 SMNVEV (reference sequence). The CDR3 has 16 residues. The CDR3 bases are TGTGCCAGCAGCAAAAGCCTAGCGGGAGGGACCTACGAGCAGTACTTC. It encodes CASSKSLAGGTYEQYF.

The chain has TRBV15 and TRBJ2-2; either TRBD1 or TRBD2 may fit D (6 bases each). The CDR3 is 13 residues long. Germline-derived CDR1 and CDR2 are LNHNV and YYDKDF (reference sequence). V was trimmed by 8 bases and J by 2 bases, leaving 9 bases between them. CDR3: CATGGPNTGELFF. CDR3 nucleotides: TGTGCCACCGGGGGGCCTAACACCGGGGAGCTGTTTTTT.

The gene calls are TRBV18 and TRBJ1-2, with 7 bases that match TRBD1. CDR1 and CDR2 (germline): KGHSH, LQKENI. The CDR3 totals 15 residues. J lost 6 bases, V lost 2 bases, and 9 bases had no gene match. The CDR3 DNA reads TGTGCCAGCTCACCATATCGTCAGGGGGAAGATGGCTACACCTTC. Translation gives CASSPYRQGEDGYTF.

The J gene is TRBJ2-7, the V gene TRBV6-6; possibly TRBD1 for D (6 bases). CDR1 and CDR2 from the germline V gene are MNHNY and SVGAGI (reference sequence). The CDR3 covers 16 residues. The germline V and J ends were trimmed by 2 bases and 1 base, with 15 bases remaining between them. This CDR3 reads CASSYGQGKISYEQYF. The CDR3 bases are TGTGCCAGCAGTTACGGTCAGGGGAAAATTTCCTACGAGCAGTACTTC.

Concerning this clone: The identical CDR3 is also encoded by other nucleotide sequences in the sample. V and J are TRBV18 and TRBJ2-1; D is tentatively TRBD1 or TRBD2 (5 bases each). This CDR3 is built from 12 residues. V was shortened by 1 base and J by 8 bases, with 6 bases between the two germline ends. The germline V gene has CDR1 KGHSH and CDR2 LQKENI. As DNA, the CDR3 is TGTGCCAGCTCACCACGAGGGGATGAGCAGTTCTTC. Translated: CASSPRGDEQFF.

The CDR3 DNA sequence: TGTGCCACCCACGAGGGTTATCTGAACACCGGGGAGCTGTTTTTT. This sequence encodes CATHEGYLNTGELFF. V is TRBV28 and J is TRBJ2-2; a weak D match, TRBD2 (5 bases). This CDR3 contains 15 residues. Trimming cost V 10 bases and J 1 base, with 16 bases left between them. Germline-derived CDR1 and CDR2 are MDHEN and SYDVKM.

The chain couples TRBV6-6 to TRBJ1-2, with D perhaps TRBD1 (5 bases). V was shortened by 8 bases and J by 7 bases, with 14 bases between the two germline ends. Germline CDR1 and CDR2: MNHNY and SVGAGI (reference sequence). The CDR3 runs 12 residues. This CDR3 is CASWDSLGGYTF. In nucleotides, the CDR3 is TGTGCCAGCTGGGACTCCCTGGGTGGCTACACCTTC.

This clone was observed a single time. This sequence joins TRBV4-2 and TRBJ2-2; unclear D gene. Germline V lookup: CDR1 LGHNA, CDR2 YNFKEQ. The CDR3 sequence is 14 residues long. Trimming took off 6 bases at V and 3 bases at J, with 11 bases between the two ends. The CDR3 DNA sequence: TGTGCCAGCAGGGGCTTACTCGACACCGGGGAGCTGTTTTTT. Translation gives CASRGLLDTGELFF.

This clone was recorded once. This chain uses TRBV5-1 with TRBJ2-3, with D possibly matching TRBD2 (6 bases). Trimming took 1 base from V and 2 from J, leaving 14 bases between them. Germline values: CDR1 SGHRS, CDR2 YFSETQ. The CDR3 is 16 amino acids. CDR3 DNA sequence: TGCGCCAGCAGCTTGAGCCGCGGGATGTACACAGATACGCAGTATTTT. Translating it yields CASSLSRGMYTDTQYF.

This clone has just a few counts. This chain links TRBV29-1 with TRBJ1-1; TRBD1 might be the D (5 bases). The CDR3 spans 13 residues. V was pared by 6 bases and J by 5 bases, with 16 bases between. In germline, CDR1 is SQVTM, CDR2 ANQGSEA. Written as DNA, the CDR3 is TGCAGCGTAGCCAGGGAATATGGAACTGAAGCTTTCTTT. Amino acids: CSVAREYGTEAFF.

The rearrangement joins TRBV2 to TRBJ2-5, with TRBD2 matching over 10 bases. The CDR3 runs to 15 residues. V was clipped by 5 bases and J by 5 bases; unmatched bases: 8. Germline CDR1 and CDR2: SNHLY and FYNNEI. The CDR3 reads CASSRLAGVEETQYF. For the CDR3, the DNA is TGTGCCAGCAGTAGGCTAGCGGGAGTGGAGGAGACCCAGTACTTC.

V usage is TRBV5-6 and J usage is TRBJ1-2; D is undetermined. Germline V lookup: CDR1 SGHDT, CDR2 YYEEEE. The CDR3 is made up of 13 amino acids. Trimming removed 4 bases from V and 8 bases from J, with 15 bases in between. CDR3: CASSRLVVPGYTF. The CDR3 DNA follows: TGTGCCAGCAGCCGTTTAGTAGTCCCCGGCTACACCTTC.

The CDR3: CASSAGTSGTVGETQYF. The CDR3 nucleotides read TGTGCCAGCAGCGCCGGGACTAGCGGGACCGTCGGGGAGACCCAGTACTTC. The chain recombines TRBV9 with TRBJ2-5; 13 bases are shared with TRBD2. The CDR3 spans 17 residues. From germline, CDR1 is SGDLS and CDR2 YYNGEE. V was clipped by 3 bases and J by 5 bases; unmatched bases: 10.

This chain uses TRBV4-2 with TRBJ2-5, with D unresolved. With the DNA end fitting TRBJ2-7 better, the J assignment may be wrong. Per germline, CDR1 LGHNA and CDR2 YNFKEQ. The CDR3 runs 12 residues. The CDR3 DNA reads as TGTGCCAGCAGCCCCAGCTCCTACGAGCAGTACTTC. Its translation: CASSPSSYEQYF.

The chain employs TRBV5-6 and TRBJ2-2; tentatively, D is TRBD1 (6 bases). Germline V lookup: CDR1 SGHDT, CDR2 YYEEEE. The CDR3 length is 15 residues. Trimming stripped 2 bases from V and 4 bases from J, with 12 bases between. The CDR3 loop reads CASSFGNRVTGELFF. The CDR3 coding sequence is TGTGCCAGCAGCTTCGGGAACAGGGTCACCGGGGAGCTGTTTTTT.

This chain joins TRBV5-6 and TRBJ1-2; D is unclear. Germline-derived CDR1 and CDR2 are SGHDT and YYEEEE. The CDR3 has 15 residues. V lost 5 bases to trimming and J lost 4 bases, with 18 bases between them. CDR3 sequence (DNA): TGTGCCAGCAGAGAGGTCGGGTCGTTGAGCTATGGCTACACCTTC. Its protein product is CASREVGSLSYGYTF. The whole variable domain, filled in from reference TRBV5-6 and TRBJ1-2, reads DAGVTQSPTHLIKTRGQQVTLRCSPKSGHDTVSWYQQALGQGPQFIFQYYEEEERQRGNFPDRFSGHQFPNYSSELNVNALLLGDSALYLCASREVGSLSYGYTFGSGTRLTVV.

Concerning this clone: The same CDR3 is also encoded by other DNA sequences in this sample. This chain links TRBV30 with TRBJ2-7, with 10 bases that match TRBD2. The V segment lost 4 bases and the J segment 3 bases; nucleotides outside the gene matches: 0. The CDR3 length is 12 residues. CDR1 is GTSNPN, CDR2 SVGIG, per germline (reference sequence). The CDR3: CAWTSGSYEQYF. CDR3 in DNA: TGTGCCTGGACTAGCGGGAGCTACGAGCAGTACTTC.

The J gene is TRBJ2-7, the V gene TRBV14; D may be TRBD1 (6 bases). Trimming stripped 0 bases from V and 7 bases from J, with 19 bases between. The CDR3 has 16 residues. Germline CDR1 SGHDN, CDR2 FVKESK. CDR3 residues: CASSQDLSARGVEQYF. CDR3 in DNA: TGTGCCAGCAGCCAAGATCTTTCGGCCAGGGGAGTAGAGCAGTACTTC.